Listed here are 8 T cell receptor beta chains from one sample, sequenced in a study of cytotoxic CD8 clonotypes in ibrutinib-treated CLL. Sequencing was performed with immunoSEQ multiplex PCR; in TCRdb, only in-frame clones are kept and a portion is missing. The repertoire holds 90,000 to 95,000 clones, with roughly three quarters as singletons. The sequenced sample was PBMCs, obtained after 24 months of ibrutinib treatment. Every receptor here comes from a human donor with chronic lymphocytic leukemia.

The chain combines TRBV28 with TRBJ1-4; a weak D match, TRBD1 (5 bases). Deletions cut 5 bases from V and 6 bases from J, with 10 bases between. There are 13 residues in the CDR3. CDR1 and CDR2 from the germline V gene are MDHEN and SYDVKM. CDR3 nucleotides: TGTGCCAGCAGTAACTCGGGGGATGAAAAACTGTTTTTT. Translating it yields CASSNSGDEKLFF.

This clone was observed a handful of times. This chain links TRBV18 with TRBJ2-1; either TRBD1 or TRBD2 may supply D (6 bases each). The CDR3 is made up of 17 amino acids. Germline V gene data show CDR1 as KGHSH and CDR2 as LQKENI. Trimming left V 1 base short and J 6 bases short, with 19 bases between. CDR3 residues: CASSPRSGAGQANEQFF. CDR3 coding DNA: TGTGCCAGCTCACCACGCTCGGGGGCGGGCCAAGCCAATGAGCAGTTCTTC. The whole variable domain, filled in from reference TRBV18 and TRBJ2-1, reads NAGVMQNPRHLVRRRGQEARLRCSPMKGHSHVYWYRQLPEEGLKFMVYLQKENIIDESGMPKERFSAEFPKEGPSILRIQQVVRGDSAAYFCASSPRSGAGQANEQFFGPGTRLTVL.

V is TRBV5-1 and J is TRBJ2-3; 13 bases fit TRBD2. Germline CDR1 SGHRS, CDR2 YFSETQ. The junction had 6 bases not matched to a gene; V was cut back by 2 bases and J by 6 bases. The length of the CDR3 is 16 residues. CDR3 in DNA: TGCGCCAGCAGCTTCGAGACTAGCGGGGGGCGGGATACGCAGTATTTT. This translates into CASSFETSGGRDTQYF.

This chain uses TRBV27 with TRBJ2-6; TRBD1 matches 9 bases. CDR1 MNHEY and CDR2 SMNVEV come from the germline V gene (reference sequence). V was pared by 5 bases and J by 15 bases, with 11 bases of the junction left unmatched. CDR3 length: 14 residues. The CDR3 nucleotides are TGTGCCAGCAGTGCAGGGACAGGGAGATCTGGCCTGACTTTC. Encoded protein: CASSAGTGRSGLTF.

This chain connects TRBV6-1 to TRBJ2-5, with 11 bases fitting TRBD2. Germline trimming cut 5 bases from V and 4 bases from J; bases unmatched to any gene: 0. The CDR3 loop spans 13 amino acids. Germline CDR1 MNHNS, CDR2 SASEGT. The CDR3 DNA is TGTGCCAGCAGTACTAGCGGGAGAGAGACCCAGTACTTC. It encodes CASSTSGRETQYF.

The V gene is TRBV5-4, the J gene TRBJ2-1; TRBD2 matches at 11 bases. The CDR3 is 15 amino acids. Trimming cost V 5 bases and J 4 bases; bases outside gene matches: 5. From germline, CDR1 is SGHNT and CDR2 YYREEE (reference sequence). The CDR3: CASSQLAGVYNEQFF. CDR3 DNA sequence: TGTGCCAGCAGTCAACTAGCGGGAGTTTACAATGAGCAGTTCTTC. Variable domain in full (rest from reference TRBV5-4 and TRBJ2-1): ETGVTQSPTHLIKTRGQQVTLRCSSQSGHNTVSWYQQALGQGPQFIFQYYREEENGRGNFPPRFSGLQFPNYSSELNVNALELDDSALYLCASSQLAGVYNEQFFGPGTRLTVL.

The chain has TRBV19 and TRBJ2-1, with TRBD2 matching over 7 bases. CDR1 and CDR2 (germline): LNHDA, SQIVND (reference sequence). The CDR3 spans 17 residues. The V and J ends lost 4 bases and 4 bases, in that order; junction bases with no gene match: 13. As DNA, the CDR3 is TGTGCCAGTAGTAGAGGGACGGCTACTAGCGCGTACAATGAGCAGTTCTTC. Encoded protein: CASSRGTATSAYNEQFF. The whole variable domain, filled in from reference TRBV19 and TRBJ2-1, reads DGGITQSPKYLFRKEGQNVTLSCEQNLNHDAMYWYRQDPGQGLRLIYYSQIVNDFQKGDIAEGYSVSREKKESFPLTVTSAQKNPTAFYLCASSRGTATSAYNEQFFGPGTRLTVL.

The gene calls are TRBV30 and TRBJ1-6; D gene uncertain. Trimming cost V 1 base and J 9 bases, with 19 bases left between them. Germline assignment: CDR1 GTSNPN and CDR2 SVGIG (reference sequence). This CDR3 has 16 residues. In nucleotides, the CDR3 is TGTGCCTGGAGTGAGTCCGGGATAGGGATAATTTCACCCCTCCACTTT. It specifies CAWSESGIGIISPLHF. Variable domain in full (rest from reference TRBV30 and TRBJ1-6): SQTIHQWPATLVQPVGSPLSLECTVEGTSNPNLYWYRQAAGRGLQLLFYSVGIGQISSEVPQNLSASRPQDRQFILSSKKLLLSDSGFYLCAWSESGIGIISPLHFGNGTRLTVT.